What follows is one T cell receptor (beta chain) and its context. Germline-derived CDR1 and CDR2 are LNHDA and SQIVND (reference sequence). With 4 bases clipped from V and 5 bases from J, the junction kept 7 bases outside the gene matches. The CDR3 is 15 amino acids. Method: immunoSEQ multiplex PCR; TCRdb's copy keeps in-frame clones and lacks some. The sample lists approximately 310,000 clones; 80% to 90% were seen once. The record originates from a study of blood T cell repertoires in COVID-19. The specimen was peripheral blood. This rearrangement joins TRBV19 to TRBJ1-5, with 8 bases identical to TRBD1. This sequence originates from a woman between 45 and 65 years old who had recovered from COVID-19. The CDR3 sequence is CASSKDRERYQPQHF. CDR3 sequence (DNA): TGTGCCAGTAGTAAGGACAGGGAACGCTATCAGCCCCAGCATTTT.